The present T cell receptor (beta chain) was sequenced within a study of T cell responses to AZD1222 COVID-19 vaccine. Germline assignment: CDR1 MDHEN and CDR2 SYDVKM. V shed 6 bases and J shed 6 bases, with 19 bases lying between them. The CDR3 is 15 amino acids. Produced via immunoSEQ multiplex PCR; TCRdb's table is partial and in-frame only. The data show around 180,000 clones, with roughly 94% seen just once and 1.6% held by the top ten. Sequencing used peripheral blood, obtained 28 days after the second AZD1222 dose. The source is an adult who received the AZD1222 COVID-19 vaccine. The gene calls are TRBV28 and TRBJ2-3; D ambiguous. As DNA, the CDR3 is TGTGCCAGCAGCCAAACCCGGCCGGAGAGCGATACGCAGTATTTT. Its translation is CASSQTRPESDTQYF. Full variable domain (remainder filled in from reference TRBV28 and TRBJ2-3): DVKVTQSSRYLVKRTGEKVFLECVQDMDHENMFWYRQDPGLGLRLIYFSYDVKMKEKGDIPEGYSVSREKKERFSLILESASTNQTSMYLCASSQTRPESDTQYFGPGTRLTVL.